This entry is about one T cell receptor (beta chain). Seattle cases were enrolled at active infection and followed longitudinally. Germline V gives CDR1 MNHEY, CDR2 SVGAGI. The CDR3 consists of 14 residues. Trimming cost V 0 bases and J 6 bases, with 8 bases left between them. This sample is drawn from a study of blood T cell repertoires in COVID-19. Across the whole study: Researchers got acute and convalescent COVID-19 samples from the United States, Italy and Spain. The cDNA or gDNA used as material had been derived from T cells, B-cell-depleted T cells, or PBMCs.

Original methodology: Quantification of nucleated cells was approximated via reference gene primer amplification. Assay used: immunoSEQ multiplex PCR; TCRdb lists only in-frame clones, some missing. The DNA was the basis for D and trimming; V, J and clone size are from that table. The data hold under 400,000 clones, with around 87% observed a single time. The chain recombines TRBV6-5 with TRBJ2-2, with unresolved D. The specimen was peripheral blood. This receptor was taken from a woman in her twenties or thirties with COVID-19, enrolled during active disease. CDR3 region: CASSYSTLAGELFF. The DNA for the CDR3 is TGTGCCAGCAGTTACTCGACTTTGGCCGGGGAGCTGTTTTTT.